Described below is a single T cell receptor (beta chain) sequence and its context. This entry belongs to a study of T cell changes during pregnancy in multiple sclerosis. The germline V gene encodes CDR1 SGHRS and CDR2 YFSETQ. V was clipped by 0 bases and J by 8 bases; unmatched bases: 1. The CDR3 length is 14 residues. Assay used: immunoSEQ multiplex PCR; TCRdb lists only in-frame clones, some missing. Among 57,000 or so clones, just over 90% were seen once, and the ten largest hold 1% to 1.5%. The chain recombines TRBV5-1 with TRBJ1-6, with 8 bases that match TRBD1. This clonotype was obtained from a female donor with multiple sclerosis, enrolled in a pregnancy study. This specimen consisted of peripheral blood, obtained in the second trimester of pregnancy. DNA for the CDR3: TGCGCCAGCAGCTTGGACAGGGGGGATTCACCCCTCCACTTT. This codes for CASSLDRGDSPLHF.